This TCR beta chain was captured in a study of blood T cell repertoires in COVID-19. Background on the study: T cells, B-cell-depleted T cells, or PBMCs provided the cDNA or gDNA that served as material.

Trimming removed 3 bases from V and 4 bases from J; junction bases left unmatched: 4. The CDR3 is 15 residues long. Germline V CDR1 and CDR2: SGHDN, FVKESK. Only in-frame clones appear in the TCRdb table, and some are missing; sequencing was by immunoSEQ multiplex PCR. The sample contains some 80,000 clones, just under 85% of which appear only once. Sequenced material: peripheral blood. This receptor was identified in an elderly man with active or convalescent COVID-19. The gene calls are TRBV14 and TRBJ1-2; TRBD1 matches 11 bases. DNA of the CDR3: TGTGCCAGCAGCCATGGACAGGGGGCCGGCTATGGCTACACCTTC. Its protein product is CASSHGQGAGYGYTF.